This TCR beta chain was captured in a study of cytomegalovirus exposure and HLA in healthy donors. General study points: Within an earlier analysis, most TCR beta V segments proved productive either about 87% or about 30% of the time. Presence/absence results assume similar sequencing depth per donor, which may not hold. Analysis performed later found under 20,000 TCR beta sequences associated with HLA alleles at 0.05 false discovery rate.

The PCR employed 60 Vbeta primers together with 13 Jbeta primers. Here immunoSEQ multiplex PCR was the method, and the copy in TCRdb shows in-frame clones only, minus some. The sample carries 100,000 to 150,000 clones, 77% recorded once. The CDR3 covers 15 residues. Unmatched junction bases numbered 9, after V lost 1 base and J lost 7 bases. Per germline, CDR1 SGHAT and CDR2 FQDESV (reference sequence). The donors comprised healthy bone marrow donors. As for this clone: No antigen is known for it.

Sequencing was performed on PBMCs. This chain links TRBV11-1 with TRBJ1-1, with TRBD1 matching over 7 bases. This receptor was taken from a male donor in good health and CMV-seropositive. Written as DNA, the CDR3 is TGTGCCAGCAGCTTAGGACTCAGGGGGAACTTTGAAGCTTTCTTT. It specifies CASSLGLRGNFEAFF.